This T cell receptor (beta chain) was sequenced in a study of Tregs in tolerant kidney transplant recipients. Some clones are missing from TCRdb's copy, which holds only in-frame ones; the method was immunoSEQ multiplex PCR. This table holds 90,000 or so clones, about 92% found once. The CDR3 sequence is 13 residues long. The germline V and J ends were trimmed by 0 bases and 5 bases, with 8 bases remaining between them. Per the germline V gene, CDR1 is ENHRY and CDR2 is SYGVKD. This clonotype was sampled from a human donor in good health. Input material: CD8+ T cells from blood. The chain carries TRBV10-3 and TRBJ2-7; D gene unclear. As DNA, the CDR3 is TGTGCCATCAGTGAGTCGCCTTTTCACGAGCAGTACTTC. Protein product: CAISESPFHEQYF.